This T cell receptor beta chain is from a study of blood T cell repertoires in COVID-19. Overall study context: Acute and convalescent COVID-19 specimens originated in the United States, Italy and Spain.

Using immunoSEQ multiplex PCR, the repertoire was profiled, and TCRdb retains in-frame clones only, with some absent. The sample records 200,000 to 300,000 clones, about 89% being singletons. The CDR3 loop spans 14 amino acids. The ends were cut back, 2 bases at V and 3 bases at J, with 11 bases in the middle. Germline values: CDR1 MNHEY, CDR2 SVGAGI. The cohort comprised adults aged roughly 18 to 95 years residing in approximately 25 US areas. This TCR came from a woman aged 18 to 35 who had recovered from COVID-19. The genes are TRBV6-5 and TRBJ2-7; perhaps TRBD2 as D (6 bases). Source material: PBMCs or T cells enriched from blood (not recorded which). CDR3 sequence: CASSYGAGLYEQYF. The CDR3 nucleotides read TGTGCCAGCAGTTACGGTGCGGGACTCTACGAGCAGTACTTC.